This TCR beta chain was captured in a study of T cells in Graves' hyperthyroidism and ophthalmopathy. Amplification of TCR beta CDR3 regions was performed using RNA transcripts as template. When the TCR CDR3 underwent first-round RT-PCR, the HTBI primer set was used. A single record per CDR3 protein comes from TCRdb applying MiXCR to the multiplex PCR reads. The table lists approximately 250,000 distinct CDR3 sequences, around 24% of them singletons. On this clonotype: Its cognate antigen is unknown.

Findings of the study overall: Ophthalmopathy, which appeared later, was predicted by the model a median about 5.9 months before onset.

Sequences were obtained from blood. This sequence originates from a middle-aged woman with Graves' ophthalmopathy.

In DNA, the CDR3 is TGTGCCAGCAGTTTAAGCGCCGCCAAAAACATTCAGTACTTC. Protein: CASSLSAAKNIQYF. The rearrangement joins TRBV12-3 or TRBV12-4 to TRBJ2-4; D is ambiguous. This CDR3 has 14 residues. Trimming took off 2 bases at V and 1 base at J, with 6 bases between the two ends.